Listed here are 5 T cell receptor beta chains from one sample, sequenced in a study of blood T cells in healthy people across ages. The use of a sample-barcoded 5' primer and a J-beta primer mix characterized a second PCR of roughly 6 to 12 cycles. One entry per CDR3 protein, called by TCRdb with MiXCR from the 5' RACE reads. The sample lists some 940,000 distinct CDR3 sequences, around 29% seen once, with more than 8.5% in the top ten. These data are also associated with another study on T cells of mothers and their children.

Material: blood. These receptors were collected from a woman aged 40 to 50 in good health.

In its sample, this clonotype was seen a few times. This chain connects TRBV12-3 or TRBV12-4 to TRBJ2-5, with TRBD1 matching 10 bases. The CDR3 covers 15 residues. Trimming took 7 bases from V and 4 from J; bases not matched to a gene: 9. CDR3 coding DNA: TGTGCCAGCACCCTGGCCGGGGACAGGGGAGAGACCCAGTACTTC. This encodes CASTLAGDRGETQYF.

This clonotype was seen at least ten times. This chain connects TRBV5-1 to TRBJ2-7, with D unclear. CDR1 is SGHRS and CDR2 is YFSETQ in the germline V gene. This CDR3 spans 14 amino acids. V lost 1 base to trimming and J lost 2 bases, with 10 bases between them. The CDR3, as DNA: TGCGCCAGCAGCTTGACACCGACGACCTACGAGCAGTACTTC. Translated, it gives CASSLTPTTYEQYF.

There are many counts of this clonotype. The chain recombines TRBV5-1 with TRBJ2-3, with 9 positions matching TRBD1. This CDR3 contains 14 residues. Per germline, CDR1 SGHRS and CDR2 YFSETQ. V dropped 9 bases and J dropped 2; count of bases not matched to a gene: 7. CDR3 loop: CATSGQGSTDTQYF. DNA of the CDR3: TGCGCCACATCTGGACAGGGGTCCACAGATACGCAGTATTTT.

The chain carries TRBV7-6 and TRBJ2-3; no definite D call. V lost 5 bases to trimming and J lost 0 bases, with 12 bases between them. CDR3 length equals 15 residues. Germline V CDR1 and CDR2: SGHVS, FNYEAQ. This chain's CDR3 is CASSAAISSTDTQYF. The CDR3, as DNA: TGTGCCAGCAGCGCAGCGATAAGTAGCACAGATACGCAGTATTTT. Complete variable domain (other parts from reference TRBV7-6 and TRBJ2-3): GAGVSQSPRYKVTKRGQDVALRCDPISGHVSLYWYRQALGQGPEFLTYFNYEAQQDKSGLPNDRFSAERPEGSISTLTIQRTEQRDSAMYRCASSAAISSTDTQYFGPGTRLTVL.

The chain employs TRBV18 and TRBJ1-6, with D possibly matching TRBD1 (5 bases). CDR1 KGHSH and CDR2 LQKENI come from the germline V gene. This CDR3 contains 13 residues. V lost 1 base and J lost 7, with 5 bases in between. The CDR3 bases are TGTGCCAGCTCACCACGACAGAATTCACCCCTCCACTTT. Its protein is CASSPRQNSPLHF.